This T cell receptor (beta chain) was obtained from a study of spatial heterogeneity in lung cancer. In the study overall: There were consistently more beta-chain sequences detected than alpha-chain sequences. Strong correlation was found between tumor-region TCR transcript counts and a T cell module score from matched bulk RNA-seq. Combinations of a unique TCR and a UMI were tallied in raw reads, and on average each appeared more than ten times.

The time point denotes: sample taken at primary tumor resection. V was clipped by 6 bases and J by 6 bases; unmatched bases: 8. This CDR3 spans 16 amino acids. From germline, CDR1 is MDHEN and CDR2 SYDVKM. Study-wide results and caveats: Tumors with more nonsynonymous mutations had more expanded intratumoral alpha and beta TCRs.

By its share, this clonotype is medium-sized (0.01 to 0.1%). The antigen remains unidentified. TCRdb re-derived calls from the 5' RACE reads in MiXCR, one entry per CDR3 protein. The table records 3,000 or so distinct CDR3 sequences, about 6% of them present only once. The sequencing here drew on lung tumor tissue, taken at surgery. The chain combines TRBV28 with TRBJ2-3; 14 nucleotides match TRBD2. This TCR was sampled from a male donor with early-stage non-small cell lung cancer. The CDR3 region has the DNA TGTGCCAGCAGCCAAGGACTAGCGGGAGGTCAGGATACGCAGTATTTT. Protein sequence: CASSQGLAGGQDTQYF.